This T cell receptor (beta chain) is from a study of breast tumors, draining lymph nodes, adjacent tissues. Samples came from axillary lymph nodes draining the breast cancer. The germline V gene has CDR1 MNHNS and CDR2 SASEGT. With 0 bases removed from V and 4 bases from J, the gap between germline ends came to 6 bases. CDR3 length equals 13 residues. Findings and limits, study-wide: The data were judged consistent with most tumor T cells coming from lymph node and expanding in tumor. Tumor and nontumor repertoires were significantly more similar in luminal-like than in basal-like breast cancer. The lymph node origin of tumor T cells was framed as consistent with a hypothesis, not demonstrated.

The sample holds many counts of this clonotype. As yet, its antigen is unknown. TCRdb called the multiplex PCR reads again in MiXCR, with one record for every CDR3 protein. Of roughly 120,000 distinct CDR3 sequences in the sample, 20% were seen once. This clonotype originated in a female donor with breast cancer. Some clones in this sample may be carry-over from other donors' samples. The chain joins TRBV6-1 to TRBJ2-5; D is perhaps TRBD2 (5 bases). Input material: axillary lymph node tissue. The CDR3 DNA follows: TGTGCCAGCAGTGAAGCGAGCGGAGAGACCCAGTACTTC. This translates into CASSEASGETQYF.